The rows below give T cell receptor beta chains drawn from one sample of a study of T cells after yellow fever vaccination. TCRdb reprocessed the 5' RACE reads with MiXCR, giving one entry per CDR3 protein. This sample has under 150,000 distinct CDR3 sequences, with 6.5% to 8.5% found just once. The input for sequencing was CD4+ T cells sorted from PBMCs, taken 5 days after the yellow fever booster vaccination. The receptors stem from a man aged 25 to 40 who received the YFV17D yellow fever vaccine. The CDR3 runs from the conserved cysteine through the conserved F or W. A D gene is named only where the DNA matches it firmly. Clone size is shown for a subset of rows, as once, few, many or a class of expanded clone.

j_call: TRBJ1-1; d_call: .; clone_size: many; v_call: TRBV4-2; cdr3_nt: TGTGCCAGCAGCCAAGATTCGGCAGGCCCTGAAGCTTTCTTT; cdr3_aa: CASSQDSAGPEAFF
j_call: TRBJ1-5; d_call: TRBD1; clone_size: many; v_call: TRBV20-1; cdr3_nt: TGCAGTGCGCGTCGACAGGGATCCCCCTCTCATCAGCCCCAGCATTTT; cdr3_aa: CSARRQGSPSHQPQHF
j_call: TRBJ2-5; d_call: .; clone_size: many; v_call: TRBV10-3; cdr3_nt: TGTGCCATCAGAAAGGGAGAGACCCAGTACTTC; cdr3_aa: CAIRKGETQYF
j_call: TRBJ1-1; d_call: .; clone_size: many; v_call: TRBV7-9; cdr3_nt: TGTGCCAGCAGCTTATTACTGGCATCGGCGAACACTGAAGCTTTCTTT; cdr3_aa: CASSLLLASANTEAFF
j_call: TRBJ2-7; d_call: .; clone_size: few; v_call: TRBV27; cdr3_nt: TGTGCCAGCAGTTTAGGGATTGAGGCGCACGAGCAGTACTTC; cdr3_aa: CASSLGIEAHEQYF
j_call: TRBJ1-1; d_call: .; clone_size: many; v_call: TRBV20-1; cdr3_nt: TGCAGTGCTAGTAAGGCCAGGGATCCTATGAACACTGAAGCTTTCTTT; cdr3_aa: CSASKARDPMNTEAFF
j_call: TRBJ2-1; d_call: TRBD1; clone_size: few; v_call: TRBV5-8; cdr3_nt: TGTGCCAGCAGCCTCCGGGACAGGTATCTCGGTGAGCAGTTCTTC; cdr3_aa: CASSLRDRYLGEQFF
j_call: TRBJ2-1; d_call: TRBD1; clone_size: many; v_call: TRBV20-1; cdr3_nt: TGCAGTGCTGTCCCGGGACAGGGGGCGCGCAATGAGCAGTTCTTC; cdr3_aa: CSAVPGQGARNEQFF
j_call: TRBJ2-5; d_call: .; clone_size: many; v_call: TRBV18; cdr3_nt: TGTGCCAGCTCACCTCCCGGGGATATTGGGACCCAGTACTTC; cdr3_aa: CASSPPGDIGTQYF
j_call: TRBJ2-2; d_call: .; clone_size: many; v_call: TRBV27; cdr3_nt: TGTGCCAGCAGTTTAGAGGACAGAGGAACCGGGGAGCTGTTTTTT; cdr3_aa: CASSLEDRGTGELFF
j_call: TRBJ2-2; d_call: .; clone_size: many; v_call: TRBV7-9; cdr3_nt: TGTGCCAGCAGCTCCCCCCTTAGGGGGAGCGGGGAGCTGTTTTTT; cdr3_aa: CASSSPLRGSGELFF
j_call: TRBJ2-1; d_call: .; clone_size: many; v_call: TRBV25-1; cdr3_nt: TGTGCCAGCAGTGAAGGGGGTCAGGGGTTTTCCTTC; cdr3_aa: CASSEGGQGFSF
j_call: TRBJ2-7; d_call: .; clone_size: .; v_call: TRBV12-3/TRBV12-4; cdr3_nt: TGTGCCAGCAGCTTCCCCCCCGAGAGGCAGTACTTC; cdr3_aa: CASSFPPERQYF
j_call: TRBJ1-4; d_call: TRBD1; clone_size: many; v_call: TRBV5-1; cdr3_nt: TGCGCCAGCAGCATCGGACAGGGTAATGAAAAACTGTTTTTT; cdr3_aa: CASSIGQGNEKLFF
j_call: TRBJ2-2; d_call: .; clone_size: many; v_call: TRBV18; cdr3_nt: TGTGCCAGCTCACCACAACAGAACACCGGGGAGCTGTTTTTT; cdr3_aa: CASSPQQNTGELFF
j_call: TRBJ2-3; d_call: .; clone_size: once; v_call: TRBV5-1; cdr3_nt: TGCGCCAGCAGCTTGAAGTCCCTAACAGCAACAGATACGCAGTATTTT; cdr3_aa: CASSLKSLTATDTQYF
j_call: TRBJ2-2; d_call: TRBD2; clone_size: many; v_call: TRBV20-1; cdr3_nt: TGCAGTGCTATTTTAGCGGGAAACACCGGGGAGCTGTTTTTT; cdr3_aa: CSAILAGNTGELFF
j_call: TRBJ1-1; d_call: .; clone_size: few; v_call: TRBV6-5; cdr3_nt: TGTGCCAGCAGTTTATCGGACAGCGGAGGGGGTGAAGCTTTCTTT; cdr3_aa: CASSLSDSGGGEAFF
j_call: TRBJ2-2; d_call: .; clone_size: many; v_call: TRBV27; cdr3_nt: TGTGCCAGCAGTGGGGCATTCGGGGAGCTGTTTTTT; cdr3_aa: CASSGAFGELFF
j_call: TRBJ2-5; d_call: .; clone_size: few; v_call: TRBV5-1; cdr3_nt: TGCGCCAGCAGCGGGATGACAGAGACCCAGTACTTC; cdr3_aa: CASSGMTETQYF
j_call: TRBJ2-3; d_call: TRBD2; clone_size: few; v_call: TRBV29-1; cdr3_nt: TGCAGCGTTGAGTCCGGGCTAGCGGGAGATACGCAGTATTTT; cdr3_aa: CSVESGLAGDTQYF
j_call: TRBJ2-5; d_call: .; clone_size: .; v_call: TRBV4-2; cdr3_nt: TGTGCCAGCAGCCAAGATTGGGAGACCCAGTACTTC; cdr3_aa: CASSQDWETQYF
j_call: TRBJ2-7; d_call: .; clone_size: many; v_call: TRBV14; cdr3_nt: TGTGCCAGCAGTCACCGCCTACGGGACGAGCAGTACTTC; cdr3_aa: CASSHRLRDEQYF
j_call: TRBJ2-1; d_call: .; clone_size: many; v_call: TRBV7-3; cdr3_nt: TGTGCCAGCAGTCGAAGCTCCTACAATGAGCAGTTCTTC; cdr3_aa: CASSRSSYNEQFF
j_call: TRBJ2-1; d_call: TRBD1; clone_size: few; v_call: TRBV7-2; cdr3_nt: TGTGCCAGCAGCTGGCCCGCGGGACAGGGGGCTCATGAGCAGTTCTTC; cdr3_aa: CASSWPAGQGAHEQFF